This T cell receptor (beta chain) stems from a study of response to subunit inactivated influenza vaccine. The germline V gene has CDR1 DFQATT and CDR2 SNEGSKA (reference sequence). Trimming removed 3 bases from V and 4 bases from J, with 9 bases in between. This CDR3 is 12 amino acids long. TCRdb reprocessed the RT-PCR reads with MiXCR, giving one entry per CDR3 protein. The sample lists around 710,000 distinct CDR3 sequences; approximately 15% were seen once. With respect to this clonotype: What it binds is unknown.

The study, taken as a whole, reports: The authors proposed limited new T cell recruitment per seasonal influenza vaccination.

The V call is TRBV20-1, the J call TRBJ1-1; D uncertain. The sequences come from PBMCs from blood, collected 14 to 15 days before vaccination. The TCR was taken from a man aged 50-59 years who received an inactivated influenza vaccine. Written as DNA, the CDR3 is TGCAGTGCTAGCAGATTGTTCACTGAAGCTTTCTTT. Amino acids: CSASRLFTEAFF.